This T cell receptor beta chain was captured by sequencing in a study of shared clonotypes between healthy human individuals. Germline CDR1 reads SNHLY; CDR2 reads FYNNEI. The CDR3 is 15 amino acids. V lost 3 bases, J lost 6 bases, and 8 bases stayed unmatched. TCRdb's table, derived via immunoSEQ multiplex PCR, lists solely in-frame clones and lacks some. The data contain over a million clones, 70% to 80% of them singletons. This chain uses TRBV2 with TRBJ1-5, with 7 positions matching TRBD1. The sample consisted of memory CD4+ T cells sorted from blood. This sample's subset: CD45RA-negative fraction. The TCR sequence derives from a man between 18 and 29 years old in good health. CDR3 sequence: CASSDNRGVFQPQHF. The CDR3 nucleotides read TGTGCCAGCAGTGATAACAGGGGTGTGTTTCAGCCCCAGCATTTT. Variable domain in full (rest from reference TRBV2 and TRBJ1-5): EPEVTQTPSHQVTQMGQEVILRCVPISNHLYFYWYRQILGQKVEFLVSFYNNEISEKSEIFDDQFSVERPDGSNFTLKIRSTKLEDSAMYFCASSDNRGVFQPQHFGDGTRLSIL.